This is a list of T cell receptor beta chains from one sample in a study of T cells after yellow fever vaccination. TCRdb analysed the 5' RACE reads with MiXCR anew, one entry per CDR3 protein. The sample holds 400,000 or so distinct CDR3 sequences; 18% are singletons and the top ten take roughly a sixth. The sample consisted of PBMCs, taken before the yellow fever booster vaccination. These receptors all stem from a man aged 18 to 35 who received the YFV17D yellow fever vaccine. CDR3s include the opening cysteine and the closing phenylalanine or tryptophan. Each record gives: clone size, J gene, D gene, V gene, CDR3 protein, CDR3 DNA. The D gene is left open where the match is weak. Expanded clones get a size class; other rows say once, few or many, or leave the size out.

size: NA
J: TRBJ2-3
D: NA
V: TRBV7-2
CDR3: CASSFKNTQYF
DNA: TGTGCCAGCAGCTTTAAAAATACGCAGTATTTT

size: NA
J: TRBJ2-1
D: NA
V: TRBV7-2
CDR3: CASSLLLPNEQFF
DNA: TGTGCCAGCAGCTTACTCTTGCCCAATGAGCAGTTCTTC

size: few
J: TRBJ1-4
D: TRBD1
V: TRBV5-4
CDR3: CASSLQGATEKLFF
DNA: TGTGCCAGCAGCTTACAGGGGGCAACTGAAAAACTGTTTTTT

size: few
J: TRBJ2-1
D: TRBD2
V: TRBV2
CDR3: CASSEAVGLAGYNEQFF
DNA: TGTGCCAGCAGTGAAGCGGTGGGCCTAGCGGGGTACAATGAGCAGTTCTTC

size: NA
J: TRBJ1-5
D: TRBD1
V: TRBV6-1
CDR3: CASSEGPGGQPQPQHF
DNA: TGTGCCAGCAGTGAAGGTCCTGGGGGACAGCCACAGCCCCAGCATTTT

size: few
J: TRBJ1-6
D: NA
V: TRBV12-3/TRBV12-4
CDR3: CASTPGAGLGSPLHF
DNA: TGTGCCAGCACCCCAGGGGCAGGGTTAGGGTCACCCCTCCACTTT

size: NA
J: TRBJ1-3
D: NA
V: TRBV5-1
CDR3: CASSLDDGSGNTIYF
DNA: TGCGCCAGCAGCTTGGATGACGGCTCTGGAAACACCATATATTTT

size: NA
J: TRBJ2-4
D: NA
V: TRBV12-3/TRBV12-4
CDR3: CASSFFVKNIQYF
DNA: TGTGCCAGCAGTTTTTTCGTCAAAAACATTCAGTACTTC

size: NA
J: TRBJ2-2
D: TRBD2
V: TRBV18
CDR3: CASSPQSLAGASNTGELFF
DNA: TGTGCCAGCTCACCACAGAGTCTAGCGGGCGCTTCGAACACCGGGGAGCTGTTTTTT

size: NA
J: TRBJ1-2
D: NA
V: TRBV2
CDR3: CASQQGGYGYTF
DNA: TGTGCCAGCCAACAGGGAGGCTATGGCTACACCTTC

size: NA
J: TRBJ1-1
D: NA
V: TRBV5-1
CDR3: CASSLDSLNTEAFF
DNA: TGCGCCAGCAGCTTGGACAGCTTGAACACTGAAGCTTTCTTT

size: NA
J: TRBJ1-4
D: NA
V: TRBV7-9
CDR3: CASSLQGTWEKLFF
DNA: TGTGCCAGCAGCTTACAGGGCACTTGGGAAAAACTGTTTTTT

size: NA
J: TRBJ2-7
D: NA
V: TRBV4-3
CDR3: CASSQEQGVYEQYF
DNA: TGCGCCAGCAGCCAAGAACAAGGGGTCTACGAGCAGTACTTC

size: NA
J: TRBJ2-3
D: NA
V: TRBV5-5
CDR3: CASSFHRVTDTQYF
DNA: TGTGCCAGCAGCTTTCACAGGGTGACAGATACGCAGTATTTT

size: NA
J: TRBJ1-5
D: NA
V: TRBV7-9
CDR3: CASSLGYGDFNQPQHF
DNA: TGTGCCAGCAGCTTAGGGTATGGGGACTTTAATCAGCCCCAGCATTTT

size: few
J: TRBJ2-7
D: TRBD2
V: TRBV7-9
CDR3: CASSGWTSGVREQYF
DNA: TGTGCCAGCAGCGGATGGACTAGCGGGGTCCGTGAGCAGTACTTC

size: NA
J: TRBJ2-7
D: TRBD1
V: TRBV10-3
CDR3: CAISLQGSYEQYF
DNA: TGTGCCATCAGCCTACAGGGGTCCTACGAGCAGTACTTC

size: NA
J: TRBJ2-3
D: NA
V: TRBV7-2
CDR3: CASSLGRTIERGQYF
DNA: TGTGCCAGCAGCTTGGGCCGCACAATCGAAAGGGGGCAGTATTTT

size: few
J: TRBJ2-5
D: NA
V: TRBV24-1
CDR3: CATSGLGNRTQYF
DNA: TGTGCCACCAGTGGACTCGGGAATCGGACCCAGTACTTC

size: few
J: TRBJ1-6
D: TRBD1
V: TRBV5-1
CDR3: CASSSGGTDHNSPLHF
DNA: TGCGCCAGCAGCTCGGGGGGGACAGATCATAATTCACCCCTCCACTTT

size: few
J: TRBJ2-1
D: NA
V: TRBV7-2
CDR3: CASSLGGGGNNEQFF
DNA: TGTGCCAGCAGCTTAGGAGGGGGGGGGAACAATGAGCAGTTCTTC

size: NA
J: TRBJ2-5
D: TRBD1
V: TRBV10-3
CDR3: CAISDAVRDSQETQYF
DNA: TGTGCCATCAGTGATGCGGTCCGGGACAGCCAAGAGACCCAGTACTTC

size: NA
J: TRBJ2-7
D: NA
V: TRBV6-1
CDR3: CASRPAGEPYEQYF
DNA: TGTGCCAGCCGACCAGCGGGTGAACCCTACGAGCAGTACTTC

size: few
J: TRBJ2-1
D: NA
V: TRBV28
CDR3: CASSLPGLVHEQFF
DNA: TGTGCCAGCAGTTTGCCGGGACTTGTACATGAGCAGTTCTTC

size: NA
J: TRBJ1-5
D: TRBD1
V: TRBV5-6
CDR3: CASSFPGQGSSNQPQHF
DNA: TGTGCCAGCAGCTTCCCGGGACAGGGGTCGAGCAATCAGCCCCAGCATTTT

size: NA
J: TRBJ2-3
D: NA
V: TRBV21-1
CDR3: CASSPTAGAGTDTQYF
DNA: TGTGCCAGCAGCCCAACCGCGGGGGCGGGGACAGATACGCAGTATTTT

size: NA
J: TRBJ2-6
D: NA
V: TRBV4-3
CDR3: CASSQGSQGRRSGANVLTF
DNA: TGCGCCAGCAGCCAAGGTTCGCAGGGTCGTCGGTCTGGGGCCAACGTCCTGACTTTC

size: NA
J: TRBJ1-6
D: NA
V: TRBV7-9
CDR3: CASSLTWTSRRSPLHF
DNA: TGTGCCAGCAGCTTAACTTGGACCAGCCGGCGTTCACCCCTCCACTTT

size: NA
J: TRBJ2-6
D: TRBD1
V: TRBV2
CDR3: CASSADRGGPGANVLTF
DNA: TGTGCCAGCAGCGCCGACAGGGGAGGACCTGGGGCCAACGTCCTGACTTTC

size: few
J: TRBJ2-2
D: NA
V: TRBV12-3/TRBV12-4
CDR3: CASSTTGELFF
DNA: TGTGCCAGCAGTACCACCGGGGAGCTGTTTTTT

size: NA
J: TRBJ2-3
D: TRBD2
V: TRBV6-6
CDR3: CASSLTLAASSTDTQYF
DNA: TGTGCCAGCAGCTTAACACTAGCGGCCTCTAGCACAGATACGCAGTATTTT

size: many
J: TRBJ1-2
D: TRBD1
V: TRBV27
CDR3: CASSSTGGYGYTF
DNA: TGTGCCAGCAGTTCGACAGGGGGTTATGGCTACACCTTC

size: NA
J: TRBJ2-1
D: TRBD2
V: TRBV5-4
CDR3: CASSVGGGLYNEQFF
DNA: TGTGCCAGCAGCGTAGGCGGGGGTCTCTACAATGAGCAGTTCTTC

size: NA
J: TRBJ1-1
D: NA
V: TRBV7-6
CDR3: CASSAGTTDTEAFF
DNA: TGTGCCAGCAGCGCCGGGACGACGGACACTGAAGCTTTCTTT

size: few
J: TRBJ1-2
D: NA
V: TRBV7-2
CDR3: CASSLSGGYTF
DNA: TGTGCCAGCAGCTTGAGTGGCGGCTACACCTTC

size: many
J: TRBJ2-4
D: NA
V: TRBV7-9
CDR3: CASSLASGANIQYF
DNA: TGTGCCAGCAGCTTAGCCTCGGGGGCGAACATTCAGTACTTC

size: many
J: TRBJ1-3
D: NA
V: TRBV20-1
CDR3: CSANLRNTIYF
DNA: TGCAGTGCTAACCTGCGAAACACCATATATTTT

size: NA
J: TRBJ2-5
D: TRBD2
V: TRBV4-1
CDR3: CASSQVTGRGLAASQTQYF
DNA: TGCGCCAGCAGCCAAGTGACAGGGAGGGGACTAGCTGCCTCTCAGACCCAGTACTTC

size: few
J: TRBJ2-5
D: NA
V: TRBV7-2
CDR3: CASSLDRQGETQYF
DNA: TGTGCCAGCAGCTTAGACCGGCAGGGGGAGACCCAGTACTTC

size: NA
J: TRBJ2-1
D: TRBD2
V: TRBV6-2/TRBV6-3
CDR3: CASSYRLAGGYEQFF
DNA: TGTGCCAGCAGTTATCGTCTAGCGGGGGGGTATGAGCAGTTCTTC

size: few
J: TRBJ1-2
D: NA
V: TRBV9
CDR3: CASSVRTADYGYTF
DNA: TGTGCCAGCAGCGTCCGGACAGCGGACTATGGCTACACCTTC

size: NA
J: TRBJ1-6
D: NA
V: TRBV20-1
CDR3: CSAPGPSSYNSPLHF
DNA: TGCAGTGCTCCGGGCCCTAGCTCCTATAATTCACCCCTCCACTTT

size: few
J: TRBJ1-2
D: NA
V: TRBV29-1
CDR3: CSVEEGGTDYGYTF
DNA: TGCAGCGTTGAAGAAGGGGGGACGGACTATGGCTACACCTTC

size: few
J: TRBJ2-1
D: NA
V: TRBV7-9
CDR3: CASKGPIRDEQFF
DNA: TGTGCCAGCAAAGGACCTATCCGGGATGAGCAGTTCTTC

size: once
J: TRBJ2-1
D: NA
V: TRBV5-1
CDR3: CASSSLSDSYNEQFF
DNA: TGCGCCAGCAGCTCCCTGTCGGACTCCTACAATGAGCAGTTCTTC

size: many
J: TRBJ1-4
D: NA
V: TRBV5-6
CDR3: CASSLEFDEKLFF
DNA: TGTGCCAGCAGCTTGGAGTTTGATGAAAAACTGTTTTTT

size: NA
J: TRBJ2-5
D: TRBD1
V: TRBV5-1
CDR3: CASSSWGTAWETQYF
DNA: TGCGCCAGCAGCTCTTGGGGGACAGCTTGGGAGACCCAGTACTTC

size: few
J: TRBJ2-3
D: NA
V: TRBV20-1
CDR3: CSARDTRGEETVDTQYF
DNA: TGCAGTGCTAGAGATACCCGCGGCGAAGAAACCGTAGATACGCAGTATTTT

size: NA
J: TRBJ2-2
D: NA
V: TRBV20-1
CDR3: CSARGQNTGELFF
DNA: TGCAGTGCTAGAGGACAGAACACCGGGGAGCTGTTTTTT

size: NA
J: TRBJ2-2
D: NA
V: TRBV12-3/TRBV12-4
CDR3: CASSFAGRNTGELFF
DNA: TGTGCCAGCAGTTTTGCGGGGAGAAACACCGGGGAGCTGTTTTTT

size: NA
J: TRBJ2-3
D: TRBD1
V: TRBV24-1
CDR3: CATSESGQGRAHTQYF
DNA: TGTGCCACCAGTGAATCCGGACAGGGGCGGGCACATACGCAGTATTTT

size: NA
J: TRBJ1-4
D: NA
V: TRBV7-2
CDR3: CASCSRGRGGREQLFF
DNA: TGTGCCAGCTGCTCACGCGGCCGGGGGGGAAGAGAACAACTGTTTTTT

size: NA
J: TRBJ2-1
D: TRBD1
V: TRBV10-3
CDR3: CATGDSHYNEQFF
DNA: TGTGCCACCGGGGACAGCCATTACAATGAGCAGTTCTTC

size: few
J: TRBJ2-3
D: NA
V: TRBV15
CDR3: CATSTSTGAFTDTQYF
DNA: TGTGCCACCAGCACGTCGACAGGCGCCTTCACAGATACGCAGTATTTT

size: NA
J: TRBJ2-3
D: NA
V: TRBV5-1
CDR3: CASSPGSGSSTDTQYF
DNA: TGCGCCAGCAGCCCGGGGTCAGGGTCGAGCACAGATACGCAGTATTTT

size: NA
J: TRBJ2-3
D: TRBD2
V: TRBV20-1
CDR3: CSANIRSGGASPQYF
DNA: TGCAGTGCTAACATAAGGAGCGGGGGGGCTTCGCCGCAGTATTTT

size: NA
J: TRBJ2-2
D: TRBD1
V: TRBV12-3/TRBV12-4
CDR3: CASSFQGASTGELFF
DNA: TGTGCCAGCAGTTTCCAGGGGGCCTCGACCGGGGAGCTGTTTTTT

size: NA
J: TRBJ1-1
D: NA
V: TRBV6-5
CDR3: CASYPAGLNTEAFF
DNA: TGTGCCAGCTACCCCGCCGGGTTGAACACTGAAGCTTTCTTT